Following are 27 T cell receptor beta chains from one sample sequenced in a study of beta chain features in type 1 diabetes. Sequenced material consisted of expressed TCRB transcripts (all of the isolated RNA was reverse transcribed). Produced via immunoSEQ multiplex PCR; TCRdb's table is partial and in-frame only. Of 150,000 to 190,000 clones in the sample, 10% are singletons; the top ten hold more than 0.45%. No antigen is known for these receptors. Study results and caveats: Within each of all four CD4+ subsets, Type 1 diabetes patients had TCRB CDR3s that were moderately but significantly shorter.

The sequenced sample consisted of central memory CD4+ T cells from blood. Receptors originate from a young man with type 1 diabetes.

There are a few counts of this clone. The chain combines TRBV9 with TRBJ1-2; D is undetermined. V was clipped by 0 bases and J by 4 bases, with 7 bases between them. This CDR3 has 13 residues. CDR1 and CDR2 (germline): SGDLS, YYNGEE. The CDR3 nucleotides are TGTGCCAGCAGCGTAGACCCCAGCTATGGCTACACCTTC. This codes for CASSVDPSYGYTF.

The chain carries TRBV5-4 and TRBJ2-6; 7 bases agree with TRBD2. The length of the CDR3 is 19 residues. V lost 2 bases to trimming and J lost 0 bases; unmatched junction nucleotides: 11. Germline assignment: CDR1 SGHNT and CDR2 YYREEE (reference sequence). CDR3 loop: CASSLRGGVISSGANVLTF. CDR3 coding DNA: TGTGCCAGCAGCTTAAGGGGAGGGGTCATCTCCTCTGGGGCCAACGTCCTGACTTTC.

This clone was seen only a few times. The chain employs TRBV4-2 and TRBJ2-2; D call uncertain. In germline, CDR1 is LGHNA, CDR2 YNFKEQ. Trimming took 1 base from V and 6 from J, leaving 12 bases between them. This CDR3 region has 15 residues. CDR3 protein: CASSQASRFAGELFF. CDR3 in DNA: TGTGCCAGCAGCCAAGCATCTCGGTTCGCCGGGGAGCTGTTTTTT.

This chain uses TRBV6-5 with TRBJ2-3; possibly TRBD2 for D (6 bases). This CDR3 spans 15 amino acids. Per germline, CDR1 MNHEY and CDR2 SVGAGI. With 0 bases removed from V and 1 base from J, the gap between germline ends came to 8 bases. As DNA, the CDR3 is TGTGCCAGCAGTTACTCCCAGCGGGGCACAGATACGCAGTATTTT. The encoded protein is CASSYSQRGTDTQYF.

This clone was seen only a few times. The chain combines TRBV28 with TRBJ2-7, with a possible D match to TRBD1 (6 bases). The CDR3 sequence is 13 residues long. CDR1 is MDHEN and CDR2 is SYDVKM in the germline V gene. V was shortened by 2 bases and J by 6 bases, with 11 bases between the two germline ends. CDR3 protein: CASSLGGQVEQYF. The DNA for the CDR3 is TGTGCCAGCAGTTTAGGGGGACAAGTCGAGCAGTACTTC. Full variable domain (rest looked up from reference TRBV28 and TRBJ2-7): DVKVTQSSRYLVKRTGEKVFLECVQDMDHENMFWYRQDPGLGLRLIYFSYDVKMKEKGDIPEGYSVSREKKERFSLILESASTNQTSMYLCASSLGGQVEQYFGPGTRLTVT.

This clone has only a few counts. V usage is TRBV27 and J usage is TRBJ1-2; D call uncertain. Per germline, CDR1 MNHEY and CDR2 SMNVEV (reference sequence). The CDR3 is made up of 14 amino acids. Deletions cut 0 bases from V and 4 bases from J, with 9 bases between. CDR3 protein: CASSLSGTIYGYTF. The CDR3 region has the DNA TGTGCCAGCAGTTTATCGGGCACCATCTATGGCTACACCTTC.

This rearrangement joins TRBV13 to TRBJ2-7, with 11 bases matching TRBD2. Germline trimming cut 4 bases from V and 0 bases from J; bases unmatched to any gene: 5. Germline CDR1 PRHDT, CDR2 FYEKMQ (reference sequence). This CDR3 has 16 amino acids. CDR3 nucleotide sequence: TGTGCCAGCAGCTCGGGACTAGCGGACACCTCCTACGAGCAGTACTTC. Protein: CASSSGLADTSYEQYF.

In this sample, this clone turned up a few times. V and J are TRBV7-2 and TRBJ2-7; TRBD1 is a possible D gene (7 bases). The CDR3 contains 17 residues. V shed 4 bases and J shed 1 base, with 20 bases lying between them. Germline V gene data show CDR1 as SGHTA and CDR2 as FQGNSA. This chain's CDR3 is CASSSIGGGVGSYEQYF. In DNA, the CDR3 is TGTGCCAGCAGCTCGATAGGGGGCGGGGTAGGGTCCTACGAGCAGTACTTC.

This clone was detected a few times. V is TRBV7-2 and J is TRBJ2-1; TRBD2 matches 7 bases. CDR1 and CDR2 from the germline V gene are SGHTA and FQGNSA. The V segment lost 5 bases and the J segment 4 bases; nucleotides outside the gene matches: 14. The CDR3 contains 17 residues. The CDR3 region is CASSATRASGAYNEQFF. DNA of the CDR3: TGTGCCAGCAGCGCGACCAGGGCTAGCGGAGCATACAATGAGCAGTTCTTC.

This clone showed up just a few times. The chain joins TRBV5-1 to TRBJ1-2; D gene unclear. From germline, CDR1 is SGHRS and CDR2 YFSETQ. The V gene lost 4 bases and the J gene lost 8 bases, with 21 bases spanning the gap. There are 15 residues in the CDR3. The CDR3 loop reads CASSDYGSLAAGYTF. DNA for the CDR3: TGCGCCAGCAGCGACTACGGGAGTCTGGCGGCGGGCTACACCTTC.

In its sample, this clone was seen a few times. This sample also contains other DNA sequences that code for the same CDR3. DNA of the CDR3: TGCGCCAGCAGCTTTCTAGCGGGAGACAATGAGCAGTTCTTC. It is translated as CASSFLAGDNEQFF. The chain has TRBV5-1 and TRBJ2-1; 10 positions match TRBD2. The V gene end was trimmed by 2 bases and the J gene end by 5 bases; junction bases not matched to a gene: 1. Germline-derived CDR1 and CDR2 are SGHRS and YFSETQ. The CDR3 has 14 amino acids.

This clone was counted a few times. The chain recombines TRBV28 with TRBJ2-7; D is perhaps TRBD1 (5 bases). V lost 4 bases and J 0 bases, leaving 13 bases between the germline ends. Germline CDR1 reads MDHEN; CDR2 reads SYDVKM. This CDR3 region has 15 residues. The CDR3 reads CASSSPGLRSYEQYF. The DNA of the CDR3 is TGTGCCAGCAGTTCTCCAGGGTTGCGCTCCTACGAGCAGTACTTC.

This chain links TRBV5-1 with TRBJ2-7, with D perhaps TRBD2 (6 bases). V was trimmed by 2 bases and J by 3 bases, leaving 9 bases between them. The CDR3 extends over 13 amino acids. The germline V gene has CDR1 SGHRS and CDR2 YFSETQ. For the CDR3, the DNA is TGCGCCAGCAGCTTCGGGAGTAGCTACGAGCAGTACTTC. It yields the protein CASSFGSSYEQYF.

This clone was counted between two and nine times. The CDR3 nucleotides are TGTGCCAGCAGCCAAGATCGGAGGGAAGTGGTCGAGCAGTACTTC. Its translation is CASSQDRREVVEQYF. This chain links TRBV4-2 with TRBJ2-7, with a tentative D call TRBD2 (6 bases). The V end lost 0 bases, the J end lost 6 bases, and 15 bases lay between the germline ends. The CDR3 loop spans 15 amino acids. Germline V CDR1 and CDR2: LGHNA, YNFKEQ.

The chain is built from TRBV23-1 and TRBJ2-1, with TRBD1 matching 8 bases. TRBV23-1 is flagged as an ORF with uncertain function. V dropped 5 bases and J dropped 8; count of bases not matched to a gene: 5. The CDR3 sequence is 13 residues long. Here the CDR3 DNA reads TGCGCCAGCAGTGGACAGGGTATCCATGAGCAGTTCTTC. This encodes CASSGQGIHEQFF.

Turning to this clone: At the DNA level, this CDR3 is encoded by other sequences in the same sample as well. The V call is TRBV28, the J call TRBJ2-7; D gene uncertain. CDR3 size: 12 residues. V was cut by 5 bases and J by 0 bases, with 5 bases left in between. CDR1 is MDHEN, CDR2 SYDVKM, per germline. CDR3 coding DNA: TGTGCCAGCAGTACAGTCTCCTACGAGCAGTACTTC. This sequence encodes CASSTVSYEQYF.

The J gene is TRBJ1-4, the V gene TRBV5-1; the D is unclear. Trimming cost V 4 bases and J 0 bases, with 10 bases left between them. Per the germline V gene, CDR1 is SGHRS and CDR2 is YFSETQ. The CDR3 runs to 15 residues. Here the CDR3 DNA reads TGCGCCAGCAGCCGGACTAAAGCAACTAATGAAAAACTGTTTTTT. Its translation: CASSRTKATNEKLFF.

This clone was recorded a few times. The chain recombines TRBV28 with TRBJ1-2; D is perhaps TRBD1 (6 bases). The CDR3 is made up of 13 amino acids. Germline CDR1 MDHEN, CDR2 SYDVKM. Trimming stripped 5 bases from V and 8 bases from J, with 15 bases between. CDR3 DNA: TGTGCCAGCAGTCTACAGGGAATTGACGGCTACACCTTC. As protein: CASSLQGIDGYTF.

This clone was seen only a few times. The chain recombines TRBV28 with TRBJ2-7, with D possibly TRBD1 on 6 matching bases. The germline V gene encodes CDR1 MDHEN and CDR2 SYDVKM. With 8 bases removed from V and 2 bases from J, the gap between germline ends came to 22 bases. The length of the CDR3 is 16 residues. CDR3 in DNA: TGTGCCAGCGCCGGCCTCAGGGGCTTGAGGGCCTACGAGCAGTACTTC. It codes for CASAGLRGLRAYEQYF.

The CDR3 loop is CASSYGLAGDNEQFF. CDR3 coding DNA: TGTGCCAGCAGTTACGGTCTAGCGGGGGACAATGAGCAGTTCTTC. The chain carries TRBV6-6 and TRBJ2-1, with TRBD2 matching over 10 bases. The CDR3 runs 15 residues. The V gene end was trimmed by 2 bases and the J gene end by 5 bases; junction bases not matched to a gene: 3. Looked up from germline, CDR1 is MNHNY and CDR2 is SVGAGI (reference sequence).

The gene calls are TRBV15 and TRBJ1-1; possible D gene TRBD1, 5 bases. CDR3 length equals 14 residues. Germline V gene data show CDR1 as LNHNV and CDR2 as YYDKDF (reference sequence). Between the trimmed V and J ends, which lost 2 bases and 1 base, there was a span of 8 bases. The CDR3 bases are TGTGCCACCAGCAGATGGGGGGGGAACACTGAAGCTTTCTTT. Translated, it gives CATSRWGGNTEAFF.

This clone was seen only a few times. The rearrangement joins TRBV30 to TRBJ1-4, with TRBD1 matching 8 bases. Germline V lookup: CDR1 GTSNPN, CDR2 SVGIG (reference sequence). The J segment lost 12 bases and the V segment lost 3 bases, leaving 6 bases of the junction unmatched. The CDR3 length is 12 residues. CDR3 amino acids: CAWSFGQGQLFF. CDR3 nucleotide sequence: TGTGCCTGGAGCTTCGGACAGGGCCAACTGTTTTTT.

In this sample, this clone turned up a few times. The rearrangement joins TRBV2 to TRBJ2-7; possible D gene TRBD2, 5 bases. V dropped 5 bases and J dropped 3 bases, with 8 bases sitting between them. Germline lookup yields CDR1 SNHLY and CDR2 FYNNEI. The CDR3 runs 12 residues. CDR3 nucleotide sequence: TGTGCCAGCAGTCCACGGGACTACGAGCAGTACTTC. Its protein product is CASSPRDYEQYF.

This clone was counted many times. The chain joins TRBV27 to TRBJ2-1, with 16 bases fitting TRBD2. The CDR3 runs 19 residues. Trimming removed 6 bases from V and 2 bases from J; junction bases left unmatched: 10. From germline, CDR1 is MNHEY and CDR2 SMNVEV (reference sequence). The CDR3 DNA sequence: TGTGCCAGCAGCAGAACGGGACTAGCGGGAGGGCGCGCCTACAATGAGCAGTTCTTC. Translating gives CASSRTGLAGGRAYNEQFF.

This clone was seen more than once but under ten times. The chain employs TRBV7-2 and TRBJ2-1, with 10 nucleotides matching TRBD1. Germline lookup yields CDR1 SGHTA and CDR2 FQGNSA. V gave up 5 bases and J gave up 10 bases; unmatched junction bases: 11. This CDR3 is built from 15 residues. The CDR3 region is CASSLGGTGVREQFF. The CDR3 DNA is TGTGCCAGCAGCCTGGGTGGGACAGGGGTTCGCGAGCAGTTCTTC.

This clone was observed at least ten times. The rearrangement joins TRBV14 to TRBJ2-7; TRBD1 is a possible D gene (6 bases). Trimming shortened V by 4 bases and J by 5 bases, and 15 bases separated the two germline ends. The CDR3 sequence is 14 residues long. Per germline, CDR1 SGHDN and CDR2 FVKESK. CDR3 nucleotides: TGTGCCAGCAGCCCACAGGGAATGGGCAACGAGCAGTACTTC. Encoded protein: CASSPQGMGNEQYF.

The rearrangement uses TRBV11-2 and TRBJ2-2, with a possible D match to TRBD2 (5 bases). CDR3 size: 16 residues. V lost 5 bases and J lost 0, with 13 bases in between. CDR1 SGHAT and CDR2 FQNNGV come from the germline V gene. The CDR3 loop reads CASSRSAVANTGELFF. For the CDR3, the DNA is TGTGCCAGCAGCCGCTCAGCGGTAGCGAACACCGGGGAGCTGTTTTTT.